Below, 26 T cell receptor beta chains from the same sample are listed, as sequenced in a study of shared clonotypes between healthy human individuals. The data were produced by immunoSEQ multiplex PCR, yet TCRdb's version contains in-frame clones alone and is incomplete. The data show about 1.5 million clones, approximately 98% seen once. Material for sequencing was naive CD4+ T cells sorted from blood. Subset indicated: CD45RA+ positively selected. The receptors come from a man younger than 45 in good health.

V gene TRBV14 combines with J gene TRBJ2-7; 7 nucleotides line up with TRBD1. Per the germline V gene, CDR1 is SGHDN and CDR2 is FVKESK. This CDR3 is built from 16 residues. V shed 1 base, J shed 1 base, and the junction held 7 bases outside the gene matches. CDR3 DNA: TGTGCCAGCAGCCAAGGGCCGGGACAGCGTTCCTACGAGCAGTACTTC. It specifies CASSQGPGQRSYEQYF.

The chain carries TRBV5-6 and TRBJ2-4, with TRBD1 matching over 9 bases. The CDR3 has 17 amino acids. CDR1 is SGHDT, CDR2 YYEEEE, per germline. Trimming took 0 bases from V and 0 from J; bases not matched to a gene: 4. This chain's CDR3 is CASSLGDRALAKNIQYF. The CDR3 DNA reads as TGTGCCAGCAGCTTGGGGGACAGGGCCCTAGCCAAAAACATTCAGTACTTC. Looking up the rest from reference TRBV5-6 and TRBJ2-4 gives the full variable domain: DAGVTQSPTHLIKTRGQQVTLRCSPKSGHDTVSWYQQALGQGPQFIFQYYEEEERQRGNFPDRFSGHQFPNYSSELNVNALLLGDSALYLCASSLGDRALAKNIQYFGAGTRLSVL.

The chain joins TRBV20-1 to TRBJ2-7; D is ambiguous. This CDR3 spans 11 amino acids. CDR1 and CDR2 (germline): DFQATT, SNEGSKA (reference sequence). Deletions cut 6 bases from V and 5 bases from J, with 11 bases between. The CDR3: CSATLSHEQYF. The CDR3 DNA reads as TGCAGTGCCACCTTGAGCCACGAGCAGTACTTC.

The V call is TRBV7-2, the J call TRBJ1-3, with a possible D match to TRBD1 (5 bases). The length of the CDR3 is 12 residues. The V gene's germline CDR1 is SGHTA and CDR2 FQGNSA. The V end lost 1 base, the J end lost 10 bases, and 8 bases lay between the germline ends. CDR3 bases: TGTGCCAGCAGCTTAGACCGGGGGACCATATATTTT. This sequence encodes CASSLDRGTIYF.

The chain has TRBV27 and TRBJ2-7; TRBD2 agrees at 7 bases. The length of the CDR3 is 16 residues. Germline CDR1 MNHEY, CDR2 SMNVEV (reference sequence). The V gene end was trimmed by 2 bases and the J gene end by 4 bases; junction bases not matched to a gene: 11. The CDR3 DNA sequence: TGTGCCAGCAGTTTAAGGGTTGGCGGGAGATTGTACGAGCAGTACTTC. This sequence encodes CASSLRVGGRLYEQYF.

J is TRBJ2-5 and V is TRBV29-1, with unresolved D. V was clipped by 7 bases and J by 4 bases, with 22 bases between them. This CDR3 region has 15 residues. Looked up from germline, CDR1 is SQVTM and CDR2 is ANQGSEA. Written as DNA, the CDR3 is TGCAGCGCAGCCCCCAGGCTAGGGAAGGGAGAGACCCAGTACTTC. Translation gives CSAAPRLGKGETQYF.

The rearrangement links TRBV2 to TRBJ2-7, with TRBD2 identical over 10 bases. Per germline, CDR1 SNHLY and CDR2 FYNNEI. The CDR3 has 14 residues. J lost 1 base, V lost 8 bases, and 5 bases had no gene match. This chain's CDR3 is CASDSGLASYEQYF. The CDR3 DNA reads as TGTGCCAGCGATTCGGGACTAGCGTCCTACGAGCAGTACTTC.

V gene TRBV7-8 combines with J gene TRBJ2-2; unclear D gene. The CDR3 sequence is 16 residues long. The germline V and J ends were trimmed by 1 base and 5 bases, with 14 bases remaining between them. In germline, CDR1 is SGHVS, CDR2 FQNEAQ. CDR3 in DNA: TGTGCCAGCAGCTTAGTCTTTGCCCGTAGAACCGGGGAGCTGTTTTTT. Amino acids: CASSLVFARRTGELFF.

CDR3: CASSLRAELNTEAFF. The DNA for the CDR3 is TGTGCCAGCAGCTTGAGAGCAGAGCTGAACACTGAAGCTTTCTTT. The chain carries TRBV5-5 and TRBJ1-1; D not certain. Germline values: CDR1 SGHKS, CDR2 YYEKEE (reference sequence). This CDR3 spans 15 amino acids. Trimming removed 1 base from V and 0 bases from J, with 10 bases in between. Using reference TRBV5-5 and TRBJ1-1 for the parts outside the CDR3, the full variable domain is DAGVTQSPTHLIKTRGQQVTLRCSPISGHKSVSWYQQVLGQGPQFIFQYYEKEERGRGNFPDRFSARQFPNYSSELNVNALLLGDSALYLCASSLRAELNTEAFFGQGTRLTVV.

J is TRBJ1-4 and V is TRBV6-1; D is possibly TRBD1 (6 bases). There are 16 residues in the CDR3. Trimming removed 0 bases from V and 8 bases from J, with 16 bases in between. Germline assignment: CDR1 MNHNS and CDR2 SASEGT. The CDR3 spells CASSEAVLGAGEKLFF. The CDR3 nucleotides are TGTGCCAGCAGTGAAGCGGTTTTGGGGGCAGGCGAAAAACTGTTTTTT.

V and J are TRBV29-1 and TRBJ2-2; no reliable D call. There are 14 residues in the CDR3. Trimming left V 1 base short and J 1 base short, with 7 bases between. Germline V gives CDR1 SQVTM, CDR2 ANQGSEA. For the CDR3, the DNA is TGCAGCGTTGAAGTTAGCTGGAACACCGGGGAGCTGTTTTTT. Protein: CSVEVSWNTGELFF.

The rearrangement uses TRBV21-1 and TRBJ2-7. TRBV21-1 is shown as a pseudogene. The CDR3 runs 11 residues. CDR3 in amino acids: CASSNGNEQYF. The CDR3 bases are TGTGCCAGCAGCAACGGCAACGAGCAGTACTTC.

This clone has just one count. Other DNA sequences within the sample encode an identical CDR3. The V gene is TRBV11-3, the J gene TRBJ2-1; 15 nucleotides agree with TRBD2. The CDR3 covers 15 residues. Looked up from germline, CDR1 is SGHNT and CDR2 is YENEEA. The ends lost 5 bases at V and 7 bases at J; junction bases unmatched: 3. In DNA, the CDR3 is TGTGCCAGCAGCCTGGGACTAGCGGGAGGAAATGAGCAGTTCTTC. It specifies CASSLGLAGGNEQFF.

The V and J genes are TRBV7-2 and TRBJ1-5; perhaps TRBD1 as D (6 bases). The V end was cut by 5 bases, the J end by 6 bases, with 14 bases between. The CDR3 sequence is 14 residues long. Germline CDR1 SGHTA, CDR2 FQGNSA. The CDR3 sequence: CASSATGFPQPQHF. The CDR3 bases are TGTGCCAGCAGCGCTACAGGGTTCCCTCAGCCCCAGCATTTT.

The rearrangement joins TRBV6-5 to TRBJ2-1; a possible D gene is TRBD1 (5 bases). Germline V CDR1 and CDR2: MNHEY, SVGAGI. The CDR3 is 16 amino acids. Trimming removed 4 bases from V and 7 bases from J, with 20 bases in between. As DNA, the CDR3 is TGTGCCAGCAGTTCGCAAACAGGACCCCGCTGGAATGAGCAGTTCTTC. Amino acid sequence: CASSSQTGPRWNEQFF.

The chain uses TRBV5-1 and TRBJ1-2; 8 bases align to TRBD1. Germline CDR1 reads SGHRS; CDR2 reads YFSETQ. This CDR3 spans 14 amino acids. V lost 4 bases, J lost 4 bases, and 6 bases stayed unmatched. The CDR3, as DNA: TGCGCCAGCAGCAACGGACAGGGTAGCTATGGCTACACCTTC. This sequence encodes CASSNGQGSYGYTF.

This rearrangement joins TRBV4-3 to TRBJ1-3; no reliable D call. V lost 5 bases, J lost 0 bases, and 14 bases lay in between. Germline loops: CDR1 LGHNA, CDR2 YSLEER. The CDR3 spans 16 residues. The CDR3 sequence is CASSNVGTSSGNTIYF. CDR3 sequence (DNA): TGCGCCAGCAGCAACGTTGGTACCTCCTCTGGAAACACCATATATTTT.

The chain couples TRBV7-9 to TRBJ2-3; a weak D match, TRBD2 (5 bases). CDR1 is SEHNR and CDR2 is FQNEAQ in the germline V gene (reference sequence). Trimming took 5 bases from V and 6 from J, leaving 18 bases between them. This CDR3 has 15 residues. CDR3 sequence: CASSAPTRSGDTQYF. For the CDR3, the DNA is TGTGCCAGCAGCGCCCCTACTAGATCCGGGGATACGCAGTATTTT.

This chain connects TRBV6-1 to TRBJ2-1; D ambiguous. This CDR3 has 13 residues. The V end lost 6 bases, the J end lost 4 bases, and 10 bases lay between the germline ends. CDR1 and CDR2 (germline): MNHNS, SASEGT. The CDR3 DNA sequence: TGTGCCAGCAGGACGGACGTTTACAATGAGCAGTTCTTC. The encoded protein is CASRTDVYNEQFF.

The rearrangement joins TRBV18 to TRBJ1-2, with a possible D match to TRBD1 (6 bases). In germline, CDR1 is KGHSH, CDR2 LQKENI. The length of the CDR3 is 16 residues. The ends were cut back, 4 bases at V and 4 bases at J, with 19 bases in the middle. The CDR3 sequence: CASSLGPGEYAYGYTF. CDR3 nucleotides: TGTGCCAGCTCACTTGGTCCAGGGGAGTACGCCTATGGCTACACCTTC.

This chain uses TRBV10-3 with TRBJ1-4; 11 positions match TRBD1. The CDR3 runs 13 residues. Trimming took 10 bases from V and 6 from J; bases not matched to a gene: 4. The V gene's germline CDR1 is ENHRY and CDR2 SYGVKD. CDR3 residues: CATWDRGDEKLFF. The CDR3 DNA is TGTGCCACTTGGGACAGGGGGGATGAAAAACTGTTTTTT.

This clone was seen just once. The V call is TRBV5-1, the J call TRBJ2-4; the match to TRBD1 covers 9 bases. This CDR3 has 13 residues. V shed 7 bases and J 9 bases; nucleotides not matched to a gene: 8. The germline V gene encodes CDR1 SGHRS and CDR2 YFSETQ. The CDR3 loop reads CASAPGQGAIQYF. The CDR3 DNA is TGCGCCAGCGCTCCGGGACAGGGTGCCATTCAGTACTTC.

The count of this clone is one. The chain links TRBV6-6 to TRBJ2-7; D may be TRBD1 or TRBD2 (6 bases each). The CDR3 is 15 residues long. V was cut by 7 bases and J by 3 bases, with 19 bases left in between. Germline V gene sequence: CDR1 MNHNY, CDR2 SVGAGI (reference sequence). CDR3 loop: CASKGGSGRRYEQYF. Here the CDR3 DNA reads TGTGCCAGCAAGGGGGGCTCCGGGCGACGCTACGAGCAGTACTTC.

The chain carries TRBV28 and TRBJ2-1; the D gene is possibly TRBD2 (5 bases). The germline V and J ends were trimmed by 3 bases and 10 bases, with 22 bases remaining between them. From germline, CDR1 is MDHEN and CDR2 SYDVKM. The CDR3 totals 16 residues. The CDR3 DNA is TGTGCCAGCAGTTTCGCCGCCAACCGAGGGCCGTGGGAGCAGTTCTTC. It codes for CASSFAANRGPWEQFF.

This chain connects TRBV7-8 to TRBJ1-3, with unresolved D. The CDR3 has 13 residues. Trimming stripped 5 bases from V and 4 bases from J, with 9 bases between. CDR1 and CDR2 from the germline V gene are SGHVS and FQNEAQ. CDR3: CASSHRYGNTIYF. The CDR3 bases are TGTGCCAGCAGCCACCGGTACGGAAACACCATATATTTT.

The V call is TRBV19, the J call TRBJ2-7; TRBD2 aligns across 7 bases. J lost 7 bases, V lost 3 bases, and 12 bases had no gene match. Germline V gives CDR1 LNHDA, CDR2 SQIVND (reference sequence). The CDR3 sequence is 15 residues long. The CDR3 sequence is CASSIPREGSLEQYF. The DNA of the CDR3 is TGTGCCAGTAGTATTCCGAGGGAGGGATCTCTGGAGCAGTACTTC.